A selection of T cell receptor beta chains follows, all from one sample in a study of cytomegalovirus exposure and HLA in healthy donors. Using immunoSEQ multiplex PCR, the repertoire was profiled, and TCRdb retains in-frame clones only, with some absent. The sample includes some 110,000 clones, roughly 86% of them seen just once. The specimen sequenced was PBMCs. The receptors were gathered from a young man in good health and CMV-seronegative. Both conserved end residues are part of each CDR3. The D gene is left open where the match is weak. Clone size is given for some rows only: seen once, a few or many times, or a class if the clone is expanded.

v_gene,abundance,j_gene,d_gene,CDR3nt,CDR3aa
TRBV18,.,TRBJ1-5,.,TGTGCCAGCTCACCCGTGGGGGGGGCTCAGCCCCAGCATTTT,CASSPVGGAQPQHF
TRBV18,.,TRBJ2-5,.,TGTGCCAGCTCACCCAAGACAGGCTTGGAGACCCAGTACTTC,CASSPKTGLETQYF
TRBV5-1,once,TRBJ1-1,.,TGCGCCAGCAGCCCGACAGTTTTCCCTTCGAACACTGAAGCTTTCTTT,CASSPTVFPSNTEAFF
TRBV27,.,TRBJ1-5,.,TGTGCCAGCAGCCCCGGCGGGGGGGGCAATCAGCCCCAGCATTTT,CASSPGGGGNQPQHF
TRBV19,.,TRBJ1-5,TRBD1,TGTGCCAGTAGTATAGGGGGACAGGTCTATAGCAATCAGCCCCAGCATTTT,CASSIGGQVYSNQPQHF
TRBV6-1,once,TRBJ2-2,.,TGTGCCAGCAGTGAAGGGACTTTCAACACCGGGGAGCTGTTTTTT,CASSEGTFNTGELFF
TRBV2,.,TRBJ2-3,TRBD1,TGTGCCAGCAGTTGGGACAGGGGGCGTACAGATACGCAGTATTTT,CASSWDRGRTDTQYF
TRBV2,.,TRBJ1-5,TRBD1,TGTGCCAGCGGTTGGGGACAGGATTATAGCAATCAGCCCCAGCATTTT,CASGWGQDYSNQPQHF
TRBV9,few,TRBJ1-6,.,TGTGCCAGCAGCCCTAGCGACTCACCCCTCCACTTT,CASSPSDSPLHF
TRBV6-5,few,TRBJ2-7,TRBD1,TGTGCCAGCAGTTACTGGGACAGGGCCTACGAGCAGTACTTC,CASSYWDRAYEQYF
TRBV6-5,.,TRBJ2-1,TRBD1,TGTGCCAGCAGTAAAGACAGGGTCGCCTACAATGAGCAGTTCTTC,CASSKDRVAYNEQFF
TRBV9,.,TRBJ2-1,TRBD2,TGTGCCAGCAGCCCGACTAGCGCCCTTGGCAATGAGCAGTTCTTC,CASSPTSALGNEQFF
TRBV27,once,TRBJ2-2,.,TGTGCCAGCAGCCCCGGGGGTGGTAACAGGAAAAACACCGGGGAGCTGTTTTTT,CASSPGGGNRKNTGELFF
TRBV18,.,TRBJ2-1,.,TGTGCCAGCTCCCACCCCCCCCGGGATGCCTACAATGAGCAGTTCTTC,CASSHPPRDAYNEQFF
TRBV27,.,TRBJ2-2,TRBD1,TGTGCCAGCAGTACGACAACCGGGACAGGGGTCACCGGGGAGCTGTTTTTT,CASSTTTGTGVTGELFF
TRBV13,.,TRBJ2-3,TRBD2,TGTGCCAGCAGCGGGGGGGCAGATACGCAGTATTTT,CASSGGADTQYF
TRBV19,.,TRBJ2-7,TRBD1,TGTGCCAGTAGTATAGGGGACAGGGGAGGCGAGCAGTACTTC,CASSIGDRGGEQYF
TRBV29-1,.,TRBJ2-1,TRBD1,TGCAGCGTTGAACCCGCGACAGGGGGCTCCTACAATGAGCAGTTCTTC,CSVEPATGGSYNEQFF
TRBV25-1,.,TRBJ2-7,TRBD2,TGTGCCAGCAGTGGGACTAGCGGCTACGAGCAGTACTTC,CASSGTSGYEQYF
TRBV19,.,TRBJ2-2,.,TGTGCCAGTAGTAGACGTCCCGGGACAACGAACACCGGGGAGCTGTTTTTT,CASSRRPGTTNTGELFF
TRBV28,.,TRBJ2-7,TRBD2,TGTGCCAGCAGTCCGGGACTAGCGGGAGGGTGGCAGTACTTC,CASSPGLAGGWQYF
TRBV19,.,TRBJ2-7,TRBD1,TGTGCCAGTAGCTCGGGACAGACCTCCTACGAGCAGTACTTC,CASSSGQTSYEQYF
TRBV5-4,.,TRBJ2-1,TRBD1,TGTGCCAGCAGCTTGGCCAGGGGGCCCAGCTCCTACAATGAGCAGTTCTTC,CASSLARGPSSYNEQFF
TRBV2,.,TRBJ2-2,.,TGTGCCAGCAGTGAGACCTACAGGTTAAACACCGGGGAGCTGTTTTTT,CASSETYRLNTGELFF
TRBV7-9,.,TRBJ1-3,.,TGTGCCAGCAGTCCTGAGGGGGTTACTGGAAACACCATATATTTT,CASSPEGVTGNTIYF
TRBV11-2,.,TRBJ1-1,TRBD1,TGTGCCAGCAGCCGAACCGGGACAGGGCAAAGTGAAGCTTTCTTT,CASSRTGTGQSEAFF
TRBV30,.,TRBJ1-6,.,TGTGCCTGGAGTGGCGGAGGCCTGGCCCTCCACTTT,CAWSGGGLALHF
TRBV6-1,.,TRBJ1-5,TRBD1,TGTGCCAGCAGTGCAGGGGGACTTACCGATCAGCCCCAGCATTTT,CASSAGGLTDQPQHF
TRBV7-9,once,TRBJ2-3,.,TGTGCCAGCAGCTTCTACCTAGCCACAGATACGCAGTATTTT,CASSFYLATDTQYF
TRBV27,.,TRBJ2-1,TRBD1,TGTGCCAGCAGTCGCCGGACAGGGCCGAATGAGCAGTTCTTC,CASSRRTGPNEQFF
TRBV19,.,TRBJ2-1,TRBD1,TGTGCCAGTAGTATAGGACAGGGGGCCACCAATGAGCAGTTCTTC,CASSIGQGATNEQFF
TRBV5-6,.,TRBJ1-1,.,TGTGCCAGCAGCTTGGTCTCACAATCGCTAGTAGCTTTCTTT,CASSLVSQSLVAFF
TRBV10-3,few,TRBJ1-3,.,TGTGCCATCAGCGGGGGAAACACCATATATTTT,CAISGGNTIYF
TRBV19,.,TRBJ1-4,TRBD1,TGTGCCAGTGGACAGGGGAGAGGGGAAAAACTGTTTTTT,CASGQGRGEKLFF
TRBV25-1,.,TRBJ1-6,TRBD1,TGTGCCAGCAGTGAGGGGGACAGGTTCAATTCACCCCTCCACTTT,CASSEGDRFNSPLHF
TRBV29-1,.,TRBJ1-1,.,TGCAGCGTTGACCCGGACAAGAACACTGAAGCTTTCTTT,CSVDPDKNTEAFF
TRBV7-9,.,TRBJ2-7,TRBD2,TGTGCCAGCAGCGGTGCTGGACTAGCCCGCTACGAGCAGTACTTC,CASSGAGLARYEQYF
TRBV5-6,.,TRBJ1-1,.,TGTGCCAGCAGCTTGGACTTTGTGAACACTGAAGCTTTCTTT,CASSLDFVNTEAFF
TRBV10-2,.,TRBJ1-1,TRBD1,TGCGCCAGCATAAGCAGGGGGCTTGTGGTGAACACTGAAGCTTTCTTT,CASISRGLVVNTEAFF
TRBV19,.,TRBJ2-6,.,TGTGCCAGTAGTACACTCCCCAGTACAGGGACCGGGGCCAACGTCCTGACTTTC,CASSTLPSTGTGANVLTF
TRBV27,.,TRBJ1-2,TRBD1,TGTGCCAGCAGGGGGGGACAGAGCGCCTATGGCTACACCTTC,CASRGGQSAYGYTF
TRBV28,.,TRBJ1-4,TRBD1,TGTGCCAGCCAGGGGACAGATAGTGAAAAACTGTTTTTT,CASQGTDSEKLFF
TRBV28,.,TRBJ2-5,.,TGTGCCAGCAGTGGTGCGGCCCAGTACTTC,CASSGAAQYF
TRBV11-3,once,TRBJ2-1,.,TGTGCCAGCAGCCCCCGACTAGGGAATGAGCAGTTCTTC,CASSPRLGNEQFF
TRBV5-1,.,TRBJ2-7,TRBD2,TGCGCCAGCAGCTTCCACGGGGGGAGGAGCTCCTACGAGCAGTACTTC,CASSFHGGRSSYEQYF
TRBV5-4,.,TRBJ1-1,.,TGTGCCAGCAGCGCGGAACTGACGAGGGTCGAGACTGAAGCTTTCTTT,CASSAELTRVETEAFF
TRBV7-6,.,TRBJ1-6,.,TGTGCCAGCAGCTTTAGTGCGGTCGGTTCACCCCTCCACTTT,CASSFSAVGSPLHF
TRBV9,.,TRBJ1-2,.,TGTGCCAGCAGCGCACCCACAGCCGCTAACTATGGCTACACCTTC,CASSAPTAANYGYTF
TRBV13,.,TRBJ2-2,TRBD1,TGTGCCAGCAGCTCAGCCGGGACAGGGAACACCGGGGAGCTGTTTTTT,CASSSAGTGNTGELFF
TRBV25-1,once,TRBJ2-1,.,TGTGCCAGCAGTGGGCAGGGTATCGGAAATGAGCAGTTCTTC,CASSGQGIGNEQFF
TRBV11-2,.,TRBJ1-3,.,TGTGCCAGCAGCTGGGGGACAGGAAACACCATATATTTT,CASSWGTGNTIYF
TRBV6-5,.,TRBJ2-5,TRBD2,TGTGCCAGCAGTACCAGGACTAGCGGAGAAGAGACCCAGTACTTC,CASSTRTSGEETQYF
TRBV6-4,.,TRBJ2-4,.,TGTGCCAGCAGTGCAGACAGTGCCAAAAACATTCAGTACTTC,CASSADSAKNIQYF
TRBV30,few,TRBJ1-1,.,TGTGCCTGGAGCCCGGACAGGAACACTGAAGCTTTCTTT,CAWSPDRNTEAFF
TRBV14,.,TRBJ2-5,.,TGTGCCAGCAGCCAAGTAAGGGGGAGGGCCTGGGAGACCCAGTACTTC,CASSQVRGRAWETQYF
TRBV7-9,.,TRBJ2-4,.,TGTGCCAGCAGCTCCGGGGGACCGACAGCCAAAAACATTCAGTACTTC,CASSSGGPTAKNIQYF
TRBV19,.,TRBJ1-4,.,TGTGCCACCCATGAGGCCTACAATGAAAAACTGTTTTTT,CATHEAYNEKLFF
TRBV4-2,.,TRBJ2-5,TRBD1,TGTGCCAGCAGCCCCGGGACAGGGGGCTTACAAGAGACCCAGTACTTC,CASSPGTGGLQETQYF